This T cell receptor (beta chain) came from a study of blood T cell repertoires in COVID-19 (dated by TCRdb to the early 2020s). In terms of the full investigation: Collaborator samples came from the United States, Italy and Spain and covered acute and convalescent phases of COVID-19. The samples were drawn from the first 160 participants of the ongoing ImmuneRACE study and from 1,254 subjects provided by 6 global collaborators. The sample metadata nearly always contained a de-identified subject ID, COVID-19 status, age in years and sex. Where available, HLA class I and class II types were taken from metadata supplied by the sample provider and were not determined by assay-based typing. The prospective study material was composed of cDNA or gDNA derived from T cells, B-cell-depleted T cells, or PBMCs. The repertoires were released in a freely available public database meant as a resource for research on the immune response to SARS-CoV-2. Deeply sampled blood TCRbeta repertoires from subjects exposed to, actively infected with, or recovered from COVID-19 were included in the dataset. General study outcomes and caveats: The quantity of clinical and demographic metadata differed by source and by participant and was supplied without curation.

TCRbeta CDR3 regions were amplified from genomic DNA by means of the immunoSEQ Assay, a bias-controlled multiplex PCR. Per the source publication's procedure: Within the assay, amplification of reference gene primers was used to estimate how many nucleated cells each sample contained. Sequence reads were collapsed and filtered to measure the absolute abundance of every unique TCRbeta CDR3 rearrangement. For each sample, productive Simpson clonality was calculated as the square root of Simpson's diversity index across productive rearrangements. TCRdb stores this immuneACCESS table with in-frame sequences only. Part of the clones is absent; in the studies checked, under half of the shortfall reflects unresolved V genes, and no reason is known for the rest. From that table come the V and J calls and clone size; the DNA was used to work out D and trimming. The sample table shows about 670,000 clones, and over 80% are seen once. The ten largest clones represent over 0.2% of the sample.

Each collaborating institution followed its own protocols to collect whole blood in K2EDTA tubes. For TCRbeta analysis, collaborators shipped samples as frozen whole blood, isolated PBMCs, or DNA extracted from either of those sample types. After removal of 3 bases from V and 5 bases from J, the junction retains 9 bases not matched to a gene. CDR1 and CDR2, looked up from the germline V gene, are KGHSH and LQKENI. The CDR3 starts with the cysteine, ends with the phenylalanine, and has 16 residues. The DNA shown is the 48-base CDR3, in frame from base 1. About this clone itself: Its cognate antigen has yet to be identified. No base-level quality is on record; no much larger clone is a single base apart.

The sequenced sample consisted of peripheral blood. The chain is made from TRBV18 and TRBJ2-5, and TRBD1 aligns with 10 junction nucleotides. The receptor was derived from a woman aged 18-29 years with acute or convalescent COVID-19. The CDR3 corresponds to CASSPRDRGVEETQYF. The DNA reads TGTGCCAGCTCACCCCGGGACAGGGGAGTGGAGGAGACCCAGTACTTC. The variable domain in full, with residues beyond the CDR3 obtained from the reference TRBV18 and TRBJ2-5 genes, is NAGVMQNPRHLVRRRGQEARLRCSPMKGHSHVYWYRQLPEEGLKFMVYLQKENIIDESGMPKERFSAEFPKEGPSILRIQQVVRGDSAAYFCASSPRDRGVEETQYFGPGTRLLVL.